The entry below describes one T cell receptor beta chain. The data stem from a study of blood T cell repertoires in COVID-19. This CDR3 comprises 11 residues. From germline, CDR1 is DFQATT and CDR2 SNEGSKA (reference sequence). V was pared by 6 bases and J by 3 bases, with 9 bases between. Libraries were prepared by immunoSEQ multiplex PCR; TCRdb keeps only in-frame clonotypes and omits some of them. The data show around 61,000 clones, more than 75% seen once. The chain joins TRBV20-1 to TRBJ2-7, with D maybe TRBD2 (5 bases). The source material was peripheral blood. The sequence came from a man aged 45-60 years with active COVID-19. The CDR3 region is CSAQRIYEQYF. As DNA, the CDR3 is TGCAGTGCACAGCGGATCTACGAGCAGTACTTC.